What follows describes a single T cell receptor (beta chain). This clonotype has ten or more counts. Its binding antigen is unknown. No much larger clone is present one base from it, and per-base qualities are unavailable. The entry originates in a study of human T cells and chemical hapten exposure (dated by TCRdb to 2020 to 2022). Study-level background: For sensitization, 2% DPC in acetone was applied to an approximately 2 cm by approximately 2 cm area of upper inner arm skin. Patch testing was done on the upper back using Finn chambers containing 0.01% DPC, and results were scored after 6 days according to International Contact Dermatitis Research Group standards. Blood for TCR sequencing was provided by twenty-nine alopecia patients at one to four time points (pre-sensitization, 2, 6 and 24 weeks). The libraries were sequenced as a pool, and the TCR yield per sample differed mostly because of small variations in library volumes within the pool. Patients additionally received weekly therapeutic DPC doses to the scalp throughout the approximately 24-week study period. The patient cohort, mostly female, included alopecia areata with under or over 50% scalp involvement, alopecia totalis and alopecia universalis. Patient blood was sampled pre-sensitization (week 0) and at 2, 6 and about 24 weeks after DPC sensitization. In alopecia patients, the study followed how the peripheral blood TCR repertoire changed in vivo over primary and secondary sensitization to diphenylcyclopropenone (DPC), a hapten. Findings and caveats that apply to the study as a whole: Alopecia, a presumed autoimmune disease, was present in all patients, so the immune response of the patients might differ from that of healthy individuals. Repeated subsampling changed both the strength of the expansion versus patch-test correlation and the threshold at which the correlation became significant. Compared with pre-sensitization or healthy control sets, expanded TCRs formed significantly more large CDR3 similarity clusters, which is consistent with antigen-driven responses. Patch test score correlated positively with the number of PT1 expanded TCRs, reaching significance at thresholds 8, 16 and 32 but not at 4. DPC sensitization did not change how many TCRs were above 1 in 1000 frequency, and no evidence was found of alterations in global repertoire structure.

The library was produced with RACE. Sequencer: NextSeq 500. During library preparation, unique molecular identifiers were attached to individual cDNA molecules so that TCRs could be counted in a quantitative, reproducible way. Both TCR alpha and TCR beta chains were sequenced from each blood RNA sample. The authors' analysis ran thus. The median number of TCRs per sample was roughly 94,000, ranging from about 20,000 to 690,600. V, J and CDR3 annotation of the TCR reads was carried out using the Decombinator software suite. To make PS versus PT1 abundance plots, every sample was subsampled to the same number of TCRs (28,000). Expanded TCRs were defined as absent before sensitization and observed at least eight times at the 2-week time point. The raw public reads went through TCRdb reprocessing: fastp at Q25, MiXCR clone calling, in-frame beta chains kept. Rows matching on CDR3 protein sequence are summarized as one entry with the most common DNA and genes. The V and J calls shown here were made by TCRdb, not taken from the authors' results. This sample has a few hundred thousand distinct CDR3 sequences in its table, and more than 4.5% of those were observed once. Approximately 2.3% of the sample goes to the ten largest clones.

Here V drops 5 bases and J drops 14 bases, and the junction holds 8 bases not matched to any gene. The CDR3 numbers 12 residues from cysteine through phenylalanine. Only the CDR3 region is kept as DNA, spanning 36 bases read in frame from base 1. Reading the label with the study, this specimen's time point is: patch test 1, 2 weeks after DPC sensitization. The treatment or condition label, as the study defines it: therapeutic diphenylcyclopropenone sensitization with weekly scalp DPC. At every patch-test visit, the blood draw took place before the patch test was put on. Eligible patients were aged 18 to 70, diagnosed with alopecia, deemed suitable for DPC therapy, and excluded if pregnant. Total RNA was isolated from unfractionated whole blood collected in Tempus Blood RNA tubes.

Recombination linked TRBV12-3 or TRBV12-4 to TRBJ2-2; 7 central bases correspond to TRBD1. The source was whole blood, collected in connection with sensitization to the hapten diphenylcyclopropenone (DPC). This TCR was sampled from a woman aged 45-65 years with alopecia areata. Some clones in this sample may be carry-over from other donors' samples. The DNA sequence reads TGTGCCAGCAGTCCCGGGACAGCGAACCTGTTTTTT. This sequence encodes CASSPGTANLFF.